The sequence of this TCR beta chain was determined in a study of regulatory T cells in long-lasting Graves disease. V lost 5 bases to trimming and J lost 3 bases; unmatched junction nucleotides: 10. Germline-derived CDR1 and CDR2 are PRHDT and FYEKMQ (reference sequence). This CDR3 has 16 residues. Time point here: persistent/refractory GD, antithyroid drugs over 5 years with positive TRAb. Generation of the TCR library employed RNA extracted from PBMCs. Library construction for TCR beta used iRepertoire HTBI primers and Arm-PCR of CDR3 regions. TCRdb ran MiXCR on the multiplex PCR reads and lists one entry per CDR3 protein. The data hold 600,000 to 850,000 distinct CDR3 sequences, with around 30% observed a single time.

The clonotype was recovered from a female donor with Graves disease. Specimen: peripheral blood mononuclear cells (PBMCs), collected when the disease was refractory, from a patient treated with antithyroid drugs. The chain has TRBV13 and TRBJ2-4; TRBD2 matches 7 bases. DNA for the CDR3: TGTGCCAGCAGCGTTGGCGGGGAGCGGGGCAAAAACATTCAGTACTTC. Amino acids: CASSVGGERGKNIQYF.